Below are 10 T cell receptor beta chains sequenced from a single sample in a study of cytomegalovirus exposure and HLA in healthy donors. Primers: 60 Vbeta forward and 13 Jbeta reverse. Some clones are missing from TCRdb's copy, which holds only in-frame ones; the method was immunoSEQ multiplex PCR. The sample lists 100,000 to 150,000 clones, roughly 82% occurring once. The sequenced sample consisted of PBMCs. The receptors were sampled from a male donor in good health and CMV-seropositive.

This clone was counted between two and nine times. The genes are TRBV5-1 and TRBJ2-7, with 8 bases lining up with TRBD2. There are 15 residues in the CDR3. The V gene's germline CDR1 is SGHRS and CDR2 YFSETQ. V lost 5 bases and J lost 0; bases outside the gene matches: 7. As DNA, the CDR3 is TGCGCCAGCAGAGTCGGGAGGGGGGGCTCCTACGAGCAGTACTTC. Its protein product is CASRVGRGGSYEQYF. The whole variable domain, filled in from reference TRBV5-1 and TRBJ2-7, reads KAGVTQTPRYLIKTRGQQVTLSCSPISGHRSVSWYQQTPGQGLQFLFEYFSETQRNKGNFPGRFSGRQFSNSRSEMNVSTLELGDSALYLCASRVGRGGSYEQYFGPGTRLTVT.

This clone has only a few counts. The chain couples TRBV5-4 to TRBJ1-3, with 7 bases identical to TRBD1. The CDR3 loop spans 16 amino acids. Germline-derived CDR1 and CDR2 are SGHNT and YYREEE (reference sequence). J lost 1 base, V lost 2 bases, and 6 bases had no gene match. The CDR3, as DNA: TGTGCCAGCAGCTTAAACAGGGGCGAGTCTGGAAACACCATATATTTT. Translating gives CASSLNRGESGNTIYF.

The J gene is TRBJ2-3, the V gene TRBV4-2; 9 bases are shared with TRBD1. J was trimmed by 3 bases and V by 3 bases; bases with no gene match: 10. The CDR3 contains 17 residues. Germline V lookup: CDR1 LGHNA, CDR2 YNFKEQ. The CDR3 nucleotides are TGTGCCAGCAGCCACGATGCCAGGGACAGGGAAACAGATACGCAGTATTTT. Translated, it gives CASSHDARDRETDTQYF.

The rearrangement joins TRBV18 to TRBJ1-1, with no clear D. V gave up 6 bases and J gave up 4 bases, with 12 bases separating them. Looked up from germline, CDR1 is KGHSH and CDR2 is LQKENI. The length of the CDR3 is 13 residues. CDR3 sequence: CASSQAAGTEAFF. In DNA, the CDR3 is TGTGCCAGCTCGCAGGCGGCGGGCACTGAAGCTTTCTTT. The whole variable domain, filled in from reference TRBV18 and TRBJ1-1, reads NAGVMQNPRHLVRRRGQEARLRCSPMKGHSHVYWYRQLPEEGLKFMVYLQKENIIDESGMPKERFSAEFPKEGPSILRIQQVVRGDSAAYFCASSQAAGTEAFFGQGTRLTVV.

V and J are TRBV4-3 and TRBJ2-5; the match to TRBD1 covers 11 bases. Losses at the gene ends were 5 bases for V and 11 bases for J; bases not matched to a gene: 10. Germline CDR1 reads LGHNA; CDR2 reads YSLEER. The CDR3 length is 14 residues. The CDR3: CASSTDRGLLEQYF. In DNA form, the CDR3 reads TGCGCCAGCAGCACGGACAGGGGGCTCCTAGAGCAGTACTTC.

V usage is TRBV28 and J usage is TRBJ2-7, with a possible D match to TRBD2 (6 bases). The CDR3 is 14 amino acids. Germline lookup yields CDR1 MDHEN and CDR2 SYDVKM. V gave up 11 bases and J gave up 4 bases, with 21 bases separating them. CDR3 DNA: TGTGCCGCCGCCGGGGGACCTAATTTATACGAGCAGTACTTC. It translates to CAAAGGPNLYEQYF. Full variable domain (outside the CDR3, taken from reference TRBV28 and TRBJ2-7): DVKVTQSSRYLVKRTGEKVFLECVQDMDHENMFWYRQDPGLGLRLIYFSYDVKMKEKGDIPEGYSVSREKKERFSLILESASTNQTSMYLCAAAGGPNLYEQYFGPGTRLTVT.

The rearrangement joins TRBV5-1 to TRBJ2-5; 7 bases are a match to TRBD2. From germline, CDR1 is SGHRS and CDR2 YFSETQ. The ends lost 2 bases at V and 3 bases at J; junction bases unmatched: 1. This CDR3 is 13 amino acids long. CDR3 nucleotide sequence: TGCGCCAGCAGCTTTGCGGGGGAAGAGACCCAGTACTTC. It yields the protein CASSFAGEETQYF.

This chain links TRBV9 with TRBJ2-5; 7 bases are a match to TRBD1. This CDR3 contains 15 residues. The V gene end was trimmed by 3 bases and the J gene end by 3 bases; junction bases not matched to a gene: 8. The germline gives CDR1 SGDLS, CDR2 YYNGEE. CDR3 in amino acids: CASSALPGTEETQYF. CDR3 DNA sequence: TGTGCCAGCAGCGCCCTTCCCGGGACAGAAGAGACCCAGTACTTC.

The chain couples TRBV7-3 to TRBJ2-2, with no clear D. This CDR3 region has 16 residues. CDR1 is SGHTA and CDR2 is FQGTGA in the germline V gene. Between the trimmed V and J ends, which lost 5 bases and 2 bases, there was a span of 15 bases. The DNA of the CDR3 is TGTGCCAGCAGCGAAGAGTCCACCATAAACACCGGGGAGCTGTTTTTT. Encoded protein: CASSEESTINTGELFF.

The chain links TRBV14 to TRBJ1-1; tentative D call: TRBD1 (6 bases). The CDR3 extends over 14 amino acids. The germline V gene encodes CDR1 SGHDN and CDR2 FVKESK. With 3 bases removed from V and 1 base from J, the gap between germline ends came to 9 bases. The CDR3 reads CASSQGHRNTEAFF. The CDR3 DNA follows: TGTGCCAGCAGCCAGGGACATCGGAACACTGAAGCTTTCTTT.